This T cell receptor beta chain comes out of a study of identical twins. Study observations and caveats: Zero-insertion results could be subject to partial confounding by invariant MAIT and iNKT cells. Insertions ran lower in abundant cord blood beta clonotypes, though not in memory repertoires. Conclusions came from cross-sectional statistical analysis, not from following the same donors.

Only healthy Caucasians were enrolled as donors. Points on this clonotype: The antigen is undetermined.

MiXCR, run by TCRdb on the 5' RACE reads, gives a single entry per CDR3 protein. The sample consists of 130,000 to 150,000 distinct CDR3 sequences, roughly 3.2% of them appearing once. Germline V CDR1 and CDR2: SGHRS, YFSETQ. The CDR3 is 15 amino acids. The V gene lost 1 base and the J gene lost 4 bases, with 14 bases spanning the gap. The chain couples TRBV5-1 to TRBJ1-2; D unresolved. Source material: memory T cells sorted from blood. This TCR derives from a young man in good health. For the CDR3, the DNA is TGCGCCAGCAGCTTGTCGGACCCGGCGAGCTATGGCTACACCTTC. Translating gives CASSLSDPASYGYTF.